Sequencing of this TCR beta chain was carried out in a study of blood T cell repertoires in COVID-19. Original methodology: Nucleated cell number was recorded as an estimate derived from reference gene primer amplification. The method was immunoSEQ multiplex PCR; TCRdb's version includes in-frame clones alone and lacks a portion of them. V and J calls and clone size are copied from that table; D and trimming were computed from the DNA. This table holds approximately 360,000 clones, 89% found once. Looked up from germline, CDR1 is SQVTM and CDR2 is ANQGSEA. The CDR3 covers 13 residues. Trimming left V 3 bases short and J 6 bases short, with 14 bases between.

The clonotype originates from a man aged 40-49 years with acute or convalescent COVID-19. V and J are TRBV29-1 and TRBJ1-1; D unresolved. The sequenced sample consisted of peripheral blood. The CDR3 loop reads CSVDWGGGPEAFF. The DNA for the CDR3 is TGCAGCGTTGACTGGGGAGGAGGTCCTGAAGCTTTCTTT.